This TCR beta chain is from a study of cytomegalovirus exposure and HLA in healthy donors. As to this clone: Its antigen remains unidentified.

The V end lost 2 bases, the J end lost 15 bases, and 11 bases lay between the germline ends. Germline V lookup: CDR1 SNHLY, CDR2 FYNNEI. The CDR3 spans 11 residues. 13 Jbeta primers and 60 Vbeta primers were used for the PCR. Clones were read by immunoSEQ multiplex PCR, and TCRdb kept only the in-frame ones, dropping some. The sample consists of about 130,000 clones, over 75% of them appearing once. General study points: TCR beta V- and J-gene trimming, according to a later analysis, was linked to a missense DCLRE1C variant.

The sample consisted of PBMCs. This TCR was recovered from a male donor in good health and CMV-seropositive. The V call is TRBV2, the J call TRBJ2-1, with unresolved D. CDR3: CASSERQVGFF. CDR3 DNA: TGTGCCAGCAGTGAAAGACAAGTGGGGTTCTTC.